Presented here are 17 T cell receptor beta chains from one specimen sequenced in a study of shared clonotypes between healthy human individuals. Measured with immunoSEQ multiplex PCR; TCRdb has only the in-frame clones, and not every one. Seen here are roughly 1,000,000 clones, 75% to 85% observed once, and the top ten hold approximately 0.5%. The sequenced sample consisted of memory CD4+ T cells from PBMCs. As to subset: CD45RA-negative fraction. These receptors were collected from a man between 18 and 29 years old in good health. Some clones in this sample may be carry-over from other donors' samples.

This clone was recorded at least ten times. The CDR3 here is CASRLTLRYTF. DNA for the CDR3: TGTGCCAGCAGACTGACACTACGCTACACCTTC. V usage is TRBV28 and J usage is TRBJ1-2; D remains ambiguous. The CDR3 contains 11 residues. The V gene lost 6 bases and the J gene lost 9 bases, with 11 bases spanning the gap. CDR1 is MDHEN and CDR2 is SYDVKM in the germline V gene.

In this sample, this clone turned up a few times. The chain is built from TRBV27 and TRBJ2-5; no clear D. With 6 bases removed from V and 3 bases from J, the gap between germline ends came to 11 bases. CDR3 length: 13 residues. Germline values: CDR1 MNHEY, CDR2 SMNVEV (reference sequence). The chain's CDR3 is CASRRKREETQYF. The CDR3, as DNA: TGTGCCAGCAGGAGGAAGAGAGAAGAGACCCAGTACTTC.

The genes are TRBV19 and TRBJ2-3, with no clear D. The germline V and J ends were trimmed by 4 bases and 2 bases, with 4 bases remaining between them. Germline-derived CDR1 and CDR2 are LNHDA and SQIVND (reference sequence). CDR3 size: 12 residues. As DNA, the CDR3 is TGTGCCAGTAGTACGCTCACAGATACGCAGTATTTT. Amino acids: CASSTLTDTQYF. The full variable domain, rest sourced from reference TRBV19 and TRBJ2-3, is DGGITQSPKYLFRKEGQNVTLSCEQNLNHDAMYWYRQDPGQGLRLIYYSQIVNDFQKGDIAEGYSVSREKKESFPLTVTSAQKNPTAFYLCASSTLTDTQYFGPGTRLTVL.

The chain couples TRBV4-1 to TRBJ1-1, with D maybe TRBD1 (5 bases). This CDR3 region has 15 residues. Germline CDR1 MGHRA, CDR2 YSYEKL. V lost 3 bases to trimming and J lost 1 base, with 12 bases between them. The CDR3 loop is CASSHPDRTNTEAFF. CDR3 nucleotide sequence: TGCGCCAGCAGCCATCCCGACAGAACGAACACTGAAGCTTTCTTT.

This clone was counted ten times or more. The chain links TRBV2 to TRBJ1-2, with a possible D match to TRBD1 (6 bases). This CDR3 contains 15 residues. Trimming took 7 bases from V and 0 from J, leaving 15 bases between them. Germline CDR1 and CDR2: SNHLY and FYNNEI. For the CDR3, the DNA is TGTGCCAGCATCCAACGGGGGGGCCCTAACTATGGCTACACCTTC. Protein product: CASIQRGGPNYGYTF.

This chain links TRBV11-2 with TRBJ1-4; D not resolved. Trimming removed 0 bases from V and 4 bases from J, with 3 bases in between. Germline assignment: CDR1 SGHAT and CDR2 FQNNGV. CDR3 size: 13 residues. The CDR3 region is CASSLDGNEKLFF. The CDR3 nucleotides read TGTGCCAGCAGCTTAGACGGTAATGAAAAACTGTTTTTT.

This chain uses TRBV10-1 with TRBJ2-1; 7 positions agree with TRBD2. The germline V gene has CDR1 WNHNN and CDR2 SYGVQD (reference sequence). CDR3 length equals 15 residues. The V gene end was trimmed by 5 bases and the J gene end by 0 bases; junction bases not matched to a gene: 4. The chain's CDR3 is CASSTSASSYNEQFF. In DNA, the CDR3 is TGCGCCAGCAGTACTAGCGCAAGCTCCTACAATGAGCAGTTCTTC.

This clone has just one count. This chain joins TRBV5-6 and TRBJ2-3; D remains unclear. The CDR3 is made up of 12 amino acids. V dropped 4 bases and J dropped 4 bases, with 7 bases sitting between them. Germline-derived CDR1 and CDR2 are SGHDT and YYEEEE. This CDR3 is CASSLVPDTQYF. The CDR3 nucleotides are TGTGCCAGCAGCCTGGTCCCAGATACGCAGTATTTT.

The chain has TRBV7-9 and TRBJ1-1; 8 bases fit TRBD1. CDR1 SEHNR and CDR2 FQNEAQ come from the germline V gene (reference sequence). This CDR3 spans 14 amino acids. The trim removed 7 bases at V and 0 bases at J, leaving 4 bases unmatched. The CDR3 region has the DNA TGTGCCAGCATATGGACAGGGATGAACACTGAAGCTTTCTTT. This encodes CASIWTGMNTEAFF.

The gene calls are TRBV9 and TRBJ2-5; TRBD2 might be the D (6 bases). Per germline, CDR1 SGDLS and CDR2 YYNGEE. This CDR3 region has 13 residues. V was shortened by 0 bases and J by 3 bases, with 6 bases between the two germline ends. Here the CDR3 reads CASSVGGEETQYF. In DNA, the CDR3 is TGTGCCAGCAGCGTAGGCGGGGAAGAGACCCAGTACTTC.

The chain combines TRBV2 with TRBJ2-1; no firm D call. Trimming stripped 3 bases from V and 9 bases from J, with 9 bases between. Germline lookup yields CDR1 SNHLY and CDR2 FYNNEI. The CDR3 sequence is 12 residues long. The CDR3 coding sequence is TGTGCCAGCAGTGAGTTACAATTTGAGCAGTTCTTC. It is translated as CASSELQFEQFF.

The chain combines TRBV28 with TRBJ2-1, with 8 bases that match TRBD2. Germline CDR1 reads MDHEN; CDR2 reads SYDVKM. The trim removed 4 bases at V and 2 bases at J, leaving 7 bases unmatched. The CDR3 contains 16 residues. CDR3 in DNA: TGTGCCAGCAGTTCTCTTTCAGCGGGGGCCTACAATGAGCAGTTCTTC. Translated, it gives CASSSLSAGAYNEQFF.

CDR3 bases: TGTGCCAGCTCACCACTTGGGGGAGCGGCTACGACAAGTGAGCAGTTCTTC. Encoded protein: CASSPLGGAATTSEQFF. The chain couples TRBV18 to TRBJ2-1; the D call may be TRBD1 or TRBD2 (5 bases each). Trimming shortened V by 1 base and J by 9 bases, and 22 bases separated the two germline ends. From germline, CDR1 is KGHSH and CDR2 LQKENI. The CDR3 sequence is 17 residues long.

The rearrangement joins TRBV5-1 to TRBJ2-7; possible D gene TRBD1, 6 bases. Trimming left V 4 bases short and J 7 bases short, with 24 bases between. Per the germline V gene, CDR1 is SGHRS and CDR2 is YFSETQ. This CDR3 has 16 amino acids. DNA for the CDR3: TGCGCCAGCAGCCAACAATCAGGACAGACCAATCGGGAGCAGTACTTC. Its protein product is CASSQQSGQTNREQYF. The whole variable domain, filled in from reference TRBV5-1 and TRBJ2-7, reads KAGVTQTPRYLIKTRGQQVTLSCSPISGHRSVSWYQQTPGQGLQFLFEYFSETQRNKGNFPGRFSGRQFSNSRSEMNVSTLELGDSALYLCASSQQSGQTNREQYFGPGTRLTVT.

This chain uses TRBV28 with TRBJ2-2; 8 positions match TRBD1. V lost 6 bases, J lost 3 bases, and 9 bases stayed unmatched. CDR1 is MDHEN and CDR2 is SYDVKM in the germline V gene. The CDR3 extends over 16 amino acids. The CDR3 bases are TGTGCCAGCAGCCTAGTCGGGACAGGACACACCGGGGAGCTGTTTTTT. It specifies CASSLVGTGHTGELFF. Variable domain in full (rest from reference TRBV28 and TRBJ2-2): DVKVTQSSRYLVKRTGEKVFLECVQDMDHENMFWYRQDPGLGLRLIYFSYDVKMKEKGDIPEGYSVSREKKERFSLILESASTNQTSMYLCASSLVGTGHTGELFFGEGSRLTVL.

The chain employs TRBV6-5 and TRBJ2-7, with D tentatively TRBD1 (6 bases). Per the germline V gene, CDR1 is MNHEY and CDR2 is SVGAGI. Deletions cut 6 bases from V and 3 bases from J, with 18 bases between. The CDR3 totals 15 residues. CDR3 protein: CASSHRRDTIYEQYF. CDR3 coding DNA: TGTGCCAGCAGCCATCGCCGGGACACGATCTACGAGCAGTACTTC.

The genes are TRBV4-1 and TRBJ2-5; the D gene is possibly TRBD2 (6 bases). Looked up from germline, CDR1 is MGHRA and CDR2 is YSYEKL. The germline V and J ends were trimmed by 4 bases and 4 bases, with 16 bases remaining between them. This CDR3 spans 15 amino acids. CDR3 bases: TGCGCCAGCAGCCCCCTGGGACTCGGCTCAGAGACCCAGTACTTC. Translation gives CASSPLGLGSETQYF.